This T cell receptor (beta chain) came from a study of blood T cell repertoires in COVID-19. This clone was seen just once. CDR1 and CDR2 (germline): SGHRS, YFSETQ. The CDR3 loop spans 16 amino acids. Germline trimming cut 7 bases from V and 2 bases from J; bases unmatched to any gene: 10. The assay was immunoSEQ multiplex PCR, and TCRdb's table has in-frame clones only and misses some. The sample records about 240,000 clones, about four fifths being singletons. The receptor comes from a middle-aged woman who had been exposed to COVID-19. Sequencing was carried out using PBMCs or T cells enriched from blood (not recorded which). The rearrangement joins TRBV5-1 to TRBJ2-1, with TRBD1 identical over 9 bases. CDR3 residues: CASGPRTGEAYNEQFF. CDR3 sequence (DNA): TGCGCCAGCGGACCGCGGACAGGGGAAGCCTACAATGAGCAGTTCTTC.